The text below deals with one T cell receptor beta chain. The J segment lost 0 bases and the V segment lost 4 bases, leaving 2 bases of the junction unmatched. The CDR3 sequence is 15 residues long. CDR1 is SGHRS and CDR2 is YFSETQ in the germline V gene. Semi-nested PCR with Nested Universal Primer A followed constant-region reverse priming of full-length variable regions. TCRdb itself ran the 5' RACE reads through MiXCR, one entry per CDR3 protein. The sample has approximately 50,000 distinct CDR3 sequences; around 24% are singletons. The sorted Tregs were CD4+CD25+CD127-/low cells. The origin of this receptor is a female donor with breast cancer. V and J are TRBV5-1 and TRBJ2-2, with TRBD1 matching over 8 bases. The sample consisted of tumor-infiltrating Tregs sorted from the breast tumor. The CDR3 loop reads CASSGDRTNTGELFF. The CDR3, as DNA: TGCGCCAGCAGCGGGGACAGGACGAACACCGGGGAGCTGTTTTTT.